This T cell receptor beta chain was documented in a study of T-cell memory formation after mild COVID-19. Turning to the study itself: TCR clustering was largely donor specific. Points from the study as a whole: Several responding clones turned up in pre-infection memory, indicating that cross-reactive memory may have taken part. Among contracting clones, CD4+ were mainly CM/EM and CD8+ enriched in EMRA.

Germline V lookup: CDR1 SEHNR, CDR2 FQNEAQ (reference sequence). The length of the CDR3 is 14 residues. V was pared by 9 bases and J by 3 bases, with 17 bases between. About this clonotype: As yet, its antigen is unknown.

It was 5'RACE with constant-segment primers that produced the TCR alpha and TCR beta cDNA libraries, which carried sample barcodes and UMIs. Each CDR3 protein is one row after TCRdb ran MiXCR on the 5' RACE reads. This table has around 340,000 distinct CDR3 sequences, roughly 14% appearing once. Material for sequencing was PBMCs or a T cell subset sorted from them (not recorded which). This sequence joins TRBV7-9 and TRBJ1-2; TRBD1 is a possible D gene (5 bases). The sequence was obtained from a man between 18 and 35 years old who had mild COVID-19 (a few samples of this study predate the infection). Cell type and time point are not known. The CDR3 DNA reads as TGTGCCAGTCGCGGGTTGGGCAGGGACTATGGCTACACCTTC. The encoded protein is CASRGLGRDYGYTF.